Shown below are 25 T cell receptor beta chains from a single sample sequenced in a study of T cell repertoires in cytomegalovirus infection. Their specific antigens are unknown. Using its own MiXCR run on the reads, TCRdb lists one record per CDR3 protein. The data hold 380,000 or so distinct CDR3 sequences, with about 34% observed a single time. The material sequenced was cultured PBMCs, taken from culture after CMV antigen stimulation. The receptors were gathered from a human donor in good health (CMV status not recorded). Some clones in this sample may be carry-over from other donors' samples.

This chain uses TRBV19 with TRBJ2-5; TRBD1 agrees at 7 bases. CDR3 length equals 15 residues. With 3 bases clipped from V and 5 bases from J, the junction kept 9 bases outside the gene matches. In germline, CDR1 is LNHDA, CDR2 SQIVND (reference sequence). CDR3 protein: CASSIPGQAWETQYF. The CDR3 bases are TGTGCCAGTAGTATTCCCGGACAGGCTTGGGAGACCCAGTACTTC.

This clonotype was detected only a few times. The rearrangement links TRBV7-3 to TRBJ2-6; D unclear. Trimming took off 7 bases at V and 0 bases at J, with 7 bases between the two ends. Germline V gene sequence: CDR1 SGHTA, CDR2 FQGTGA. This CDR3 is built from 14 residues. Here the CDR3 DNA reads TGTGCCAGCACCCCGAGCTCTGGGGCCAACGTCCTGACTTTC. Translated, it gives CASTPSSGANVLTF.

As to this clonotype: The junction differs from germline at one of its ends, possibly a read error. The gene calls are TRBV3-1 and TRBJ1-1, with D hard to call. CDR1 and CDR2 from the germline V gene are LGHDT and YNNKEL (reference sequence). The CDR3 totals 15 residues. The chain's CDR3 is CASSQGIIGRTEVFF. DNA for the CDR3: TGTGCCAGCAGCCAAGGAATCATTGGACGCACTGAAGTTTTCTTT. The complete variable domain, with remaining parts taken from reference TRBV3-1 and TRBJ1-1, reads DTAVSQTPKYLVTQMGNDKSIKCEQNLGHDTMYWYKQDSKKFLKIMFSYNNKELIINETVPNRFSPKSPDKAHLNLHINSLELGDSAVYFCASSQGIIGRTEVFFGQGTRLTVV.

This chain uses TRBV12-3 or TRBV12-4 with TRBJ1-5; weak D call: TRBD1 (5 bases). CDR3 length: 14 residues. V lost 6 bases and J lost 7, with 16 bases in between. The CDR3 region is CASRAPGSGQPQHF. DNA of the CDR3: TGTGCCAGCAGAGCCCCAGGGTCGGGACAGCCCCAGCATTTT.

This clonotype occurred a few times. CDR3 amino acids: CASSLDRYRANVLTF. CDR3 bases: TGTGCCAGCAGTTTAGACAGGTACAGGGCCAACGTCCTGACTTTC. This rearrangement joins TRBV27 to TRBJ2-6; D is possibly TRBD1 (6 bases). Germline CDR1 reads MNHEY; CDR2 reads SMNVEV (reference sequence). The CDR3 contains 15 residues. V lost 2 bases and J 5 bases, leaving 10 bases between the germline ends.

The chain employs TRBV6-2 or TRBV6-3 and TRBJ1-5; D ambiguous. The CDR3 is 17 amino acids. Germline lookup yields CDR1 MNHEY and CDR2 SVGEGT. Trimming cost V 2 bases and J 3 bases, with 17 bases left between them. This CDR3 reads CASSYQPGLPFNQPQHF. CDR3 nucleotides: TGTGCCAGCAGTTACCAGCCGGGCCTCCCCTTCAATCAGCCCCAGCATTTT.

Remarks on this clonotype: At one boundary the junction diverges from the germline segment, which might be a read error. The chain carries TRBV7-2 and TRBJ2-1; 8 bases align to TRBD2. The CDR3 loop spans 14 amino acids. CDR1 and CDR2 (germline): SGHTA, FQGNSA. CDR3 DNA sequence: TGTGCCAGCAGCTTAGCGAGAGTCGATAAGGGACTAGGGTTC. Its translation: CASSLARVDKGLGF.

The CDR3 coding sequence is TGTGCCAGCAGCCCCCTCCTCGGTGTGTCTTTCTTT. Amino acids: CASSPLLGVSFF. The V call is TRBV5-6, the J call TRBJ1-1; D is unclear. The CDR3 has 12 residues. CDR1 SGHDT and CDR2 YYEEEE come from the germline V gene. The germline V and J ends were trimmed by 4 bases and 12 bases, with 16 bases remaining between them.

This clonotype was counted only a few times. The gene calls are TRBV10-3 and TRBJ2-2, with TRBD2 matching over 9 bases. Unmatched junction bases numbered 3, after V lost 3 bases and J lost 13 bases. Per the germline V gene, CDR1 is ENHRY and CDR2 is SYGVKD. The CDR3 sequence is 12 residues long. The CDR3 region has the DNA TGTGCCATCAGTGAAACGACTAGCGGGCTGTTTTTT. It specifies CAISETTSGLFF.

This clonotype was counted ten times or more. The chain joins TRBV7-2 to TRBJ2-5; 7 bases are shared with TRBD2. CDR3 length: 16 amino acids. Trimming at V came to 3 bases and at J to 5 bases, leaving 12 bases not matched to a gene. The germline gives CDR1 SGHTA, CDR2 FQGNSA. The CDR3 nucleotides are TGTGCCAGCAGCTTCCCCTTAGGGGCGGGAGTCGAGACCCAGTACTTC. Translated: CASSFPLGAGVETQYF.

V is TRBV4-3 and J is TRBJ2-5, with 14 bases matching TRBD2. Per the germline V gene, CDR1 is LGHNA and CDR2 is YSLEER. Germline trimming cut 5 bases from V and 6 bases from J; bases unmatched to any gene: 8. The CDR3 length is 16 residues. CDR3 region: CASSVGTSGSLKTQYF. CDR3 nucleotides: TGCGCCAGCAGCGTTGGGACTAGCGGGAGCCTGAAGACCCAGTACTTC.

The chain has TRBV4-3 and TRBJ1-4; TRBD1 is a possible D gene (6 bases). Trimming removed 2 bases from V and 8 bases from J, with 18 bases in between. CDR1 is LGHNA, CDR2 YSLEER, per germline. This CDR3 comprises 16 residues. In DNA, the CDR3 is TGCGCCAGCAGCCAAAGACAGGACTGGGCGGGCGAAAAACTGTTTTTT. Its translation is CASSQRQDWAGEKLFF.

This CDR3 reads CASSYDPTYEQYV. Written as DNA, the CDR3 is TGTGCCAGCAGTTACGACCCGACCTACGAGCAGTACGTC. The rearrangement joins TRBV6-2 or TRBV6-3 to TRBJ2-7; D is unclear. Per germline, CDR1 MNHEY and CDR2 SVGEGT. The germline V and J ends were trimmed by 2 bases and 2 bases, with 7 bases remaining between them. The CDR3 runs to 13 residues.

This clonotype has ten or more counts. This chain connects TRBV7-8 to TRBJ2-3; perhaps TRBD1 as D (5 bases). The CDR3 runs to 16 residues. CDR1 and CDR2 (germline): SGHVS, FQNEAQ. Deletions cut 1 base from V and 4 bases from J, with 15 bases between. The CDR3 DNA is TGTGCCAGCAGCTTAGAAGGGGAATGGGTAGCAGATACGCAGTATTTT. Translated: CASSLEGEWVADTQYF. Supplemented by reference TRBV7-8 and TRBJ2-3, the full variable domain reads GAGVSQSPRYKVAKRGQDVALRCDPISGHVSLFWYQQALGQGPEFLTYFQNEAQLDKSGLPSDRFFAERPEGSVSTLKIQRTQQEDSAVYLCASSLEGEWVADTQYFGPGTRLTVL.

This clonotype was detected a few times. V gene TRBV6-2 or TRBV6-3 combines with J gene TRBJ2-7; D gene uncertain. This CDR3 has 13 amino acids. V lost 5 bases and J lost 3, with 11 bases in between. The germline V gene encodes CDR1 MNHEY and CDR2 SVGEGT. This CDR3 reads CASSQTENYEQYV. The CDR3 DNA sequence: TGTGCCAGCAGTCAGACGGAAAACTACGAGCAGTACGTC.

This clonotype was detected only a few times. This chain joins TRBV4-3 and TRBJ2-3; 11 bases match TRBD1. The V gene's germline CDR1 is LGHNA and CDR2 YSLEER. The CDR3 sequence is 18 residues long. V was clipped by 1 base and J by 2 bases; unmatched bases: 8. CDR3 bases: TGCGCCAGCAGCCAAGGGACAGGGGGCTCCTTTATCACAGATACGCAGTATTTT. Translating gives CASSQGTGGSFITDTQYF.

This rearrangement joins TRBV7-2 to TRBJ1-2; D may be TRBD1 (5 bases). CDR1 SGHTA and CDR2 FQGNSA come from the germline V gene. This CDR3 spans 11 amino acids. Trimming shortened V by 3 bases and J by 7 bases, and 6 bases separated the two germline ends. Written as DNA, the CDR3 is TGTGCCAGCAGCTTCAGGGTTGGCTACACCTTC. Amino acid sequence: CASSFRVGYTF.

The genes are TRBV7-2 and TRBJ2-2; D may be TRBD2 (6 bases). This CDR3 has 16 residues. Germline values: CDR1 SGHTA, CDR2 FQGNSA. Trimming left V 8 bases short and J 8 bases short, with 24 bases between. The CDR3 nucleotides are TGTGCCAGCGCCCTCCAATCCGGGAGAACGGGTGGGGAGCTGTTTTTT. Protein sequence: CASALQSGRTGGELFF.

This clonotype was counted only a few times. The chain is built from TRBV19 and TRBJ2-7; TRBD1 might be the D (7 bases). V lost 11 bases and J lost 4, with 24 bases in between. The CDR3 has 15 amino acids. Per the germline V gene, CDR1 is LNHDA and CDR2 is SQIVND (reference sequence). The CDR3: CAGEAATGESYEQYV. The DNA of the CDR3 is TGTGCCGGGGAGGCAGCCACAGGGGAATCGTACGAGCAGTACGTC.

The chain has TRBV2 and TRBJ1-6, with D maybe TRBD1 (6 bases). V dropped 5 bases and J dropped 0 bases, with 20 bases sitting between them. The CDR3 covers 19 residues. CDR1 SNHLY and CDR2 FYNNEI come from the germline V gene. The CDR3 bases are TGTGCCAGCAGTCACCCTAGGGACACCCCGAGCTCCTATAATTCACCCCTCCACTTT. Encoded protein: CASSHPRDTPSSYNSPLHF.

This clonotype is medium-sized in the sample. The chain joins TRBV7-2 to TRBJ1-4; D gene uncertain. V was pared by 2 bases and J by 5 bases, with 12 bases between. This CDR3 is 15 amino acids long. The germline V gene has CDR1 SGHTA and CDR2 FQGNSA. Written as DNA, the CDR3 is TGTGCCAGCAGCTTATCGGGGTTCCAGAATGAAAAACTGTTTTTT. Amino acids: CASSLSGFQNEKLFF.

This chain joins TRBV7-2 and TRBJ2-2, with 7 positions matching TRBD2. CDR3 size: 14 residues. The junction had 10 bases not matched to a gene; V was cut back by 11 bases and J by 4 bases. The germline gives CDR1 SGHTA, CDR2 FQGNSA. The CDR3 sequence: CALRRPSGTGELFF. Here the CDR3 DNA reads TGTGCCCTCCGCCGCCCTAGCGGCACCGGGGAGCTGTTTTTT.

This clonotype was counted only a few times. This sequence joins TRBV7-9 and TRBJ2-1; TRBD2 matches at 9 bases. Trimming removed 7 bases from V and 6 bases from J; junction bases left unmatched: 10. This CDR3 is 15 amino acids long. Germline values: CDR1 SEHNR, CDR2 FQNEAQ (reference sequence). CDR3 loop: CASTRGAGGLNEQFF. The CDR3 region has the DNA TGTGCCAGCACCCGCGGGGCGGGAGGGCTCAATGAGCAGTTCTTC.

The genes are TRBV7-2 and TRBJ2-5; tentatively, D is TRBD1 or TRBD2 (5 bases each). Per germline, CDR1 SGHTA and CDR2 FQGNSA. The germline V and J ends were trimmed by 5 bases and 0 bases, with 13 bases remaining between them. This CDR3 comprises 15 residues. The CDR3 DNA follows: TGTGCCAGCAGCCAGGGACGGTTTTACCAAGAGACCCAGTACTTC. Translation gives CASSQGRFYQETQYF. Variable domain in full (rest from reference TRBV7-2 and TRBJ2-5): GAGVSQSPSNKVTEKGKDVELRCDPISGHTALYWYRQSLGQGLEFLIYFQGNSAPDKSGLPSDRFSAERTGGSVSTLTIQRTQQEDSAVYLCASSQGRFYQETQYFGPGTRLLVL.

This clonotype has a handful of counts. This rearrangement joins TRBV11-2 to TRBJ2-7, with 8 bases matching TRBD1. Losses at the gene ends were 1 base for V and 4 bases for J; bases not matched to a gene: 6. Germline V gene lookup returns CDR1 SGHAT and CDR2 FQNNGV. The CDR3 totals 15 residues. CDR3 region: CASSLVAGGWYEQYF. CDR3 coding DNA: TGTGCCAGCAGCTTAGTAGCAGGGGGCTGGTACGAGCAGTACTTC.